This T cell receptor beta chain comes out of a study of PD-1 blockade in classical Hodgkin lymphoma (dated by TCRdb to 2020 to 2021). About the full investigation: Nivolumab dosing was 3 mg/kg intravenously every 2 weeks, continuing until either disease progression or unacceptable toxicity. The study used TCR beta sequencing and CyTOF to define a peripheral blood immune signature of response to PD-1 blockade in classical Hodgkin lymphoma. Broad study findings and their caveats: CD4+ but not CD8+ TCR diversity rose significantly by C4D1 (p=0.0027 vs p=0.16), most apparent in complete responders (p=0.02). The study covered only a single clinical trial cohort, and the causes of the repertoire differences, possibly disease activity or prior therapy, were still not defined. Baseline TCR diversity was reported to be lower in newly diagnosed patients than in healthy donors, and even lower in relapsed/refractory patients. Diversity was lower in patients who began nivolumab less than 1 year after ASCT, so these patients were left out of later analyses to avoid confounding by immune reconstitution. Trial patients with a complete response had baseline diversity similar to that of newly diagnosed patients, while partial responders and progressors had significantly lower diversity.

In regard to this clone: Its antigen specificity is not known. Per-base qualities were not stored, and no clone one base away is much larger.

According to the study, the label for this sample's time point signals: cycle 2 day 1 (C2D1) of nivolumab. All trial patients had relapsed after autologous stem cell transplantation, with cohorts A, B and C differing in prior brentuximab vedotin exposure. A total of roughly 60 patients with relapsed/refractory classical Hodgkin lymphoma made up the trial cohort, and each patient's best overall response was complete response, partial response or progressive disease. Trial patients were treated with single-agent nivolumab in the multi-cohort phase II CheckMate 205 trial. An independent review committee assessed best overall response using the 2007 International Working Group response criteria. Trial PBMCs were collected just before the start of nivolumab (C1D1) and during therapy at cycle 2 day 1 and cycle 4 day 1. Peripheral blood was collected in 8 mL Vacutainer Cell Preparation Tubes, from which PBMCs were isolated by centrifugation and then cryopreserved.

Genomic DNA was isolated using the Qiagen DNeasy kit from unsorted PBMCs as well as from negatively selected CD4+ and CD8+ fractions. TCR beta CDR3 regions were subjected to amplification by immunoSEQ multiplex PCR with primers that anneal to V and J segments. A synthetic immune receptor repertoire was used to minimize amplification bias, and any residual bias was removed computationally once sequencing was done. Regarding the original processing steps: Repertoire diversity was quantified as the Shannon entropy index using custom Python scripts. The unsorted, CD4+ and CD8+ repertoires were each analyzed separately, with the exception of combined analyses, where CD4+ and CD8+ sequences were merged in silico. A clone counted as expanded when the clone's frequency after treatment rose at least 2-fold relative to C1D1, and clones undetected at baseline were given a pseudocount of 0.5. Singleton clones were defined as clones with 0 or 1 copy at C1D1, and non-singleton clones were defined as clones with 2 or more copies. Clones expanded in unsorted samples were labelled as CD4+, CD8+ or unknown by matching protein sequences in sorted samples from the same patient. Wilcoxon tests on paired samples were used to test diversity changes from C1D1 to C4D1. Sourced from immuneACCESS, this table was stored by TCRdb with only in-frame sequences that have V and J called. A share of the clones is absent; for the studies checked, an unresolved V gene accounts for under half, and the remainder has no known explanation. V and J calls plus clone size are reproduced from that table; the DNA served to infer D and trimming. The sample has around 99,000 clones on record, more than 80% of them singletons. The top ten hold about 16% of the sample.

Inclusive of the bounding cysteine and phenylalanine, the CDR3 is 14 residues long. Just the 42-base CDR3 DNA is kept, in frame starting at base 1. Taken from the germline V gene, the CDR1 and CDR2 loops are MDHEN and SYDVKM. V loses 6 bases of germline sequence and J loses 1 base, and the interval between the two ends is 10 bases. The sample was peripheral blood mononuclear cells (PBMCs), taken before the second cycle of nivolumab. This clonotype was obtained from a human donor with classical Hodgkin lymphoma. The chain is made from TRBV28 and TRBJ1-5; the D gene is unclear. The bases read TGTGCCAGCAGCAACCCGGGGAGCAATCAGCCCCAGCATTTT. It translates to CASSNPGSNQPQHF. The entire variable domain, with the stretches around the CDR3 drawn from the reference TRBV28 and TRBJ1-5 proteins, is DVKVTQSSRYLVKRTGEKVFLECVQDMDHENMFWYRQDPGLGLRLIYFSYDVKMKEKGDIPEGYSVSREKKERFSLILESASTNQTSMYLCASSNPGSNQPQHFGDGTRLSIL.